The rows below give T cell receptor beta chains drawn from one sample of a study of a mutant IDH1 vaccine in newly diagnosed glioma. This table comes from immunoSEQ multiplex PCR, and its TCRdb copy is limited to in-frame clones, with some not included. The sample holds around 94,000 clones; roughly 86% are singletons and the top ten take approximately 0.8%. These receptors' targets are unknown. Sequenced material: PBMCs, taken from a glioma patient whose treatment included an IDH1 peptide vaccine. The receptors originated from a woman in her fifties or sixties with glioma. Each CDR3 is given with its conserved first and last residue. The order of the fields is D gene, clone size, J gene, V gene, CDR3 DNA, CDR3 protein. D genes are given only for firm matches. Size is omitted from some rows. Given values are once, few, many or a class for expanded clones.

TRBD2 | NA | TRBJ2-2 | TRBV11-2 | TGTGCCAGCAGCTTAGGGGCACAGGGCAGCGGGGGCACCGGGGAGCTGTTTTTT | CASSLGAQGSGGTGELFF
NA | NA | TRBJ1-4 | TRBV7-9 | TGTGCCAGCAGCCCCCCGACCGGAACTAATGAAAAACTGTTTTTT | CASSPPTGTNEKLFF
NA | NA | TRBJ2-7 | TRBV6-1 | TGTGCCAGCAGTGAAGGGAGGGACAAGATCTACGAGCAGTACTTC | CASSEGRDKIYEQYF
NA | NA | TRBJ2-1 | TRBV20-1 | TGCAGTGCTAGAGAGGGTTATGAGCAGTTCTTC | CSAREGYEQFF
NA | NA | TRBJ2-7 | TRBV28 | TGTGCCAGCAGTTTCGCCTCCGGCTCCTACGAGCAGTACTTC | CASSFASGSYEQYF
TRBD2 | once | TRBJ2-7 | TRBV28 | TGTGCCAGCAGTTTACACGGGACTAGCGGATCCTACGAGCAGTACTTC | CASSLHGTSGSYEQYF
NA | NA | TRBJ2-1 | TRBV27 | TGTGCCAGCAGTTTACCCGCTACGATTGTTGGGACTTTGGGGGAGCAGTTCTTC | CASSLPATIVGTLGEQFF
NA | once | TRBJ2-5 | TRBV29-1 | TGCAGCGTTGAAGAATGGACCCAGTACTTC | CSVEEWTQYF
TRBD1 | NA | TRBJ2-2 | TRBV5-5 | TGTGCCAGCAGCTGGACAGGGCGTTTCGCCGGGGAGCTGTTTTTT | CASSWTGRFAGELFF
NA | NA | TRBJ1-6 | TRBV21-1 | TGTGCCAGCAGCGAGCCCGTACACGCGTCTGCCCTCCACTTT | CASSEPVHASALHF
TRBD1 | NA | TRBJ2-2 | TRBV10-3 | TGTGCCATCAGGGGGACAGGGGGCAACACCGGGGAGCTGTTTTTT | CAIRGTGGNTGELFF
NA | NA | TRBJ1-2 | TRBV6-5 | TGTGCCACCTTTGGGGCAGGTGGCTACACCTTC | CATFGAGGYTF
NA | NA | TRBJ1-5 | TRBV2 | TGTGCCAGCAGTGAAGTGGTTTTCCAGCCCCAGCATTTT | CASSEVVFQPQHF
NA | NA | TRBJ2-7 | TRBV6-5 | TGTGCCAGCAGTTACTCAAGGGGGTACGAGCAGTACTTC | CASSYSRGYEQYF
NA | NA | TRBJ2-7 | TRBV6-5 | TGTGCCAGCAGTTCACTTCACTACGAGCAGTACTTC | CASSSLHYEQYF
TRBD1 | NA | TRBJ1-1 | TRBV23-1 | TGCGCCAGCAGTCATACACAGGGGGTAGCTTTCTTT | CASSHTQGVAFF
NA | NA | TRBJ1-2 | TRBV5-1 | TGCGCCAGCAGCTTGGAATCGGAAGGCTACACCTTC | CASSLESEGYTF
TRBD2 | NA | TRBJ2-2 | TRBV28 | TGTGCCAGCAGGTCAAAAAGCGGGAGTGCGGACACCGGGGAGCTGTTTTTT | CASRSKSGSADTGELFF
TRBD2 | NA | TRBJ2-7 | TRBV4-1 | TGCGCCAGCAGAGGTTTTAGCGGGAACTACGAGCAGTACTTC | CASRGFSGNYEQYF
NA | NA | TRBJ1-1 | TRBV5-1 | TGCGCCAGCAGCTGGGGACCCGGAGAAGCTTTCTTT | CASSWGPGEAFF
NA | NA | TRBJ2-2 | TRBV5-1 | TGCGCCAGCAGCTCCAGGTTAAGGGAGCGGGACATAGGGGAGCTGTTTTTT | CASSSRLRERDIGELFF
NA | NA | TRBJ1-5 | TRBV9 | TGTGCCAGCAGCCCATCGGGGGTCAATCAGCCCCAGCATTTT | CASSPSGVNQPQHF
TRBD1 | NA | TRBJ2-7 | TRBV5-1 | TGCGCCAGCAGCTTCCGGGACAGAGAGGAGCAGTACTTC | CASSFRDREEQYF
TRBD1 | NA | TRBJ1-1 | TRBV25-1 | TGTGCCAGCAGTGGACGGGACAGGGGGCGATGGACTGAAGCTTTCTTT | CASSGRDRGRWTEAFF
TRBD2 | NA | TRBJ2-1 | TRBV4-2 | TGTGCCAGCAGCCAAGGCGGGAGCTACAATGAGCAGTTCTTC | CASSQGGSYNEQFF
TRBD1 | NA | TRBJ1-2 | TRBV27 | TGTGCCAGCGCCCACGACAGGGCCTATGGCTACACCTTC | CASAHDRAYGYTF
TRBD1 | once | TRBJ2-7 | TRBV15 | TGTGCCACAGGGACAGGCTCCTTGCCCTACGAGCAGTACTTC | CATGTGSLPYEQYF
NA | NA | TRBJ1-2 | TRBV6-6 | TGTGCCAGCATCTTTTCGACAGCTAACTATGGCTACACCTTC | CASIFSTANYGYTF
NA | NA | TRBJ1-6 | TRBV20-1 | TGCAGTGCTGCCCTTGAGTCACCCCTCCACTTT | CSAALESPLHF
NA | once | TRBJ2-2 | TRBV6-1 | TGTGCCAGCACTATCCTAACAGTAGTCACCGGGGAGCTGTTTTTT | CASTILTVVTGELFF
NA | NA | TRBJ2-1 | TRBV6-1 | TGTGCCAGCAGTGAGTCGGTTGGGCTACAGTTCTTC | CASSESVGLQFF